This T cell receptor beta chain is from a study of cytomegalovirus exposure and HLA in healthy donors. The study, taken as a whole, reports: Associated with cytomegalovirus, according to the listing, were 150 to 200 TCR beta chains. Presence/absence analyses assumed roughly uniform sequencing depth across donors, which may not hold. The study found most TCR sequences rare, yet found some public TCRs in many donors. For TCR beta chains, V- and J-gene trimming was later linked to a missense DCLRE1C variant.

The PCR made use of 60 Vbeta and 13 Jbeta primers. TCRdb's table, derived via immunoSEQ multiplex PCR, lists solely in-frame clones and lacks some. This sample has roughly 80,000 clones; roughly two thirds occur once, and the top ten carry just under 5%. Germline CDR1 reads SGHAT; CDR2 reads FQNNGV. CDR3 length: 14 amino acids. Deletions cut 5 bases from V and 5 bases from J, with 13 bases between. As regards this clone: Its antigen is unidentified.

This sequence joins TRBV11-2 and TRBJ2-1; D possibly corresponds to TRBD2 (5 bases). The origin of this receptor is a man aged 55 to 69 in good health and CMV-seropositive. The specimen was PBMCs. CDR3 amino acids: CASSANGLNNEQFF. The CDR3 nucleotides read TGTGCCAGCAGCGCCAACGGACTCAACAATGAGCAGTTCTTC.